Reported below is one T cell receptor (beta chain). The target antigen is unknown. Relative to the germline gene, one junction end is altered; a read error may explain this. The sample originates from a study of tumor-infiltrating lymphocytes in primary liver carcinoma. Findings and limits, study-wide: A significantly higher top-250-clone fraction was found in tumors than in blood (p = 0.039). The bulk unsorted samples meant that CD4+ and CD8+ repertoires went uncompared. Lower overlap was observed for tumor-adjacent and tumor-blood pairs relative to tumor region pairs.

The researchers obtained blood RNA from unsorted whole blood and also extracted germline DNA. A constant-region primer served to make TCR beta cDNA from around 500 ng total RNA. For TCR beta, libraries were produced by three nested multiplex PCR rounds using slightly modified ARM-PCR. Use of TRBV1-TRBV30 forward primers with a C-beta reverse primer characterized the first two PCR rounds, which lasted around 9 cycles each. TCRdb re-called the multiplex PCR reads through MiXCR, storing one row per CDR3 protein. The table includes about 320,000 distinct CDR3 sequences, less than 75% detected once. The CDR3 runs 17 residues. Germline CDR1 is ENHRY and CDR2 is SYGVKD.

This sequence joins TRBV10-3 and TRBJ2-3; TRBD2 matches at 7 bases. Specimen: peripheral blood. The sequence derives from a man aged 40-49 years with primary liver carcinoma and hepatitis B virus infection. This chain's CDR3 is CAISEPIAGTSTDTKYF. CDR3 bases: TGTGCCATCAGTGAGCCTATAGCGGGCACTAGCACAGATACGAAGTATTTT.